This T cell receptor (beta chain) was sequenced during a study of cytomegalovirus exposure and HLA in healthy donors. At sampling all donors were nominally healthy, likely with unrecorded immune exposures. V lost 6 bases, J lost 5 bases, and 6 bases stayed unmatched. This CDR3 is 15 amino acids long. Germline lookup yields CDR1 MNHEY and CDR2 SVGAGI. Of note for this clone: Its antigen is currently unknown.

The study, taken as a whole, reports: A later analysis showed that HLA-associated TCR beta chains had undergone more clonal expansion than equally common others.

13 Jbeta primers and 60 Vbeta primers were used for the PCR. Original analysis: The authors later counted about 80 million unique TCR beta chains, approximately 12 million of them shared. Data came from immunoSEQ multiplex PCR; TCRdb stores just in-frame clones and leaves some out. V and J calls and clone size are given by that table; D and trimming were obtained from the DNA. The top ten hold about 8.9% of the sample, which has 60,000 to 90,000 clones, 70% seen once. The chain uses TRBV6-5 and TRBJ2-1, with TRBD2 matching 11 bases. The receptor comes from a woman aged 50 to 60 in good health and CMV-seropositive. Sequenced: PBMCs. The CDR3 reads CASSPGTSGNNEQFF. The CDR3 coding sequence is TGTGCCAGCAGCCCCGGGACTAGCGGAAACAATGAGCAGTTCTTC.